The rows below give T cell receptor beta chains drawn from one sample of a study of blood T cell repertoires in COVID-19. Only in-frame clones appear in the TCRdb table, and some are missing; sequencing was by immunoSEQ multiplex PCR. This sample yields 60,000 or so clones, of which about 89% are seen a single time; around 6.9% belongs to the top ten. The sequenced sample was peripheral blood. These receptors came from a man aged 55-75 years with active or convalescent COVID-19. Both conserved end residues are part of each CDR3. The order of the fields is clone size, D gene, J gene, V gene, CDR3 protein, CDR3 DNA. The D gene is left open where the match is weak. Size is stated for part of the rows, as once, few or many counts, or as a class when the clone is expanded.

abundance: .
d_gene: .
j_gene: TRBJ1-2
v_gene: TRBV28
CDR3aa: CASTLGGSYGYTF
CDR3nt: TGTGCCAGCACCCTCGGGGGGTCCTATGGCTACACCTTC

abundance: .
d_gene: TRBD2
j_gene: TRBJ2-1
v_gene: TRBV6-6
CDR3aa: CASSPSGRSSYNEQFF
CDR3nt: TGTGCCAGCAGTCCTAGCGGGAGGAGCTCCTACAATGAGCAGTTCTTC

abundance: .
d_gene: .
j_gene: TRBJ1-3
v_gene: TRBV5-5
CDR3aa: CASSLELGGTIYF
CDR3nt: TGTGCCAGCAGCTTGGAACTCGGTGGCACCATATATTTT

abundance: .
d_gene: TRBD1
j_gene: TRBJ1-1
v_gene: TRBV30
CDR3aa: CAWSVLGQYRMNTEAFF
CDR3nt: TGTGCCTGGAGTGTACTGGGACAGTACCGAATGAACACTGAAGCTTTCTTT

abundance: .
d_gene: .
j_gene: TRBJ1-5
v_gene: TRBV5-6
CDR3aa: CASSSGGGQFNQPQHF
CDR3nt: TGTGCCAGCAGCTCTGGGGGGGGGCAGTTCAATCAGCCCCAGCATTTT

abundance: few
d_gene: TRBD2
j_gene: TRBJ2-3
v_gene: TRBV5-1
CDR3aa: CASSLSGRSDTQYF
CDR3nt: TGCGCCAGCAGCCTTAGCGGGAGATCAGATACGCAGTATTTT

abundance: .
d_gene: TRBD2
j_gene: TRBJ2-4
v_gene: TRBV5-1
CDR3aa: CASSPGGLAKNIQYF
CDR3nt: TGCGCCAGCAGCCCGGGAGGGCTAGCCAAAAACATTCAGTACTTC

abundance: .
d_gene: TRBD1
j_gene: TRBJ1-6
v_gene: TRBV3-1/TRBV3-2
CDR3aa: CASSQGTGGNSPLHF
CDR3nt: TGTGCCAGCAGCCAAGGGACAGGGGGTAATTCACCCCTCCACTTT

abundance: .
d_gene: TRBD1
j_gene: TRBJ1-2
v_gene: TRBV5-4
CDR3aa: CASSLIGTDGYTF
CDR3nt: TGTGCCAGCAGCTTGATCGGGACAGATGGCTACACCTTC

abundance: .
d_gene: .
j_gene: TRBJ2-1
v_gene: TRBV5-1
CDR3aa: CASSVRGQNNEQFF
CDR3nt: TGCGCCAGCAGCGTGCGGGGGCAAAACAATGAGCAGTTCTTC

abundance: .
d_gene: TRBD2
j_gene: TRBJ2-1
v_gene: TRBV5-1
CDR3aa: CASSLVLAGGYNEQFF
CDR3nt: TGCGCCAGCAGCTTGGTCTTGGCGGGGGGATACAATGAGCAGTTCTTC

abundance: .
d_gene: .
j_gene: TRBJ1-5
v_gene: TRBV21-1
CDR3aa: CASSKSGQMGVYSNQPQHF
CDR3nt: TGTGCCAGCAGCAAATCGGGACAGATGGGTGTTTATAGCAATCAGCCCCAGCATTTT

abundance: .
d_gene: .
j_gene: TRBJ1-3
v_gene: TRBV19
CDR3aa: CASSIYASGNTIYF
CDR3nt: TGTGCCAGTAGTATCTACGCTTCTGGAAACACCATATATTTT

abundance: .
d_gene: TRBD2
j_gene: TRBJ2-1
v_gene: TRBV19
CDR3aa: CASSMGTSGLNEQFF
CDR3nt: TGTGCCAGTAGTATGGGGACTAGCGGGTTGAATGAGCAGTTCTTC

abundance: .
d_gene: TRBD2
j_gene: TRBJ2-7
v_gene: TRBV5-1
CDR3aa: CASSPGGGYEQYF
CDR3nt: TGCGCCAGCAGCCCCGGCGGGGGCTACGAGCAGTACTTC

abundance: .
d_gene: TRBD1
j_gene: TRBJ1-5
v_gene: TRBV19
CDR3aa: CASSIGQGHQPQHF
CDR3nt: TGTGCCAGTAGTATTGGACAGGGACATCAGCCCCAGCATTTT

abundance: few
d_gene: .
j_gene: TRBJ2-3
v_gene: TRBV15
CDR3aa: CATSGLDTQYF
CDR3nt: TGTGCCACCAGCGGGCTGGATACGCAGTATTTT

abundance: .
d_gene: .
j_gene: TRBJ1-5
v_gene: TRBV5-4
CDR3aa: CASSLDRNNQPQHF
CDR3nt: TGTGCCAGCAGCTTGGACAGAAACAATCAGCCCCAGCATTTT

abundance: .
d_gene: TRBD1
j_gene: TRBJ1-2
v_gene: TRBV6-1
CDR3aa: CASSEVPDRGYLTNYGYTF
CDR3nt: TGTGCCAGCAGTGAAGTACCGGACAGGGGGTATCTGACTAACTATGGCTACACCTTC

abundance: once
d_gene: .
j_gene: TRBJ2-3
v_gene: TRBV5-1
CDR3aa: CASSFSSEGTQYF
CDR3nt: TGCGCCAGCAGCTTCTCCTCCGAGGGTACGCAGTATTTT

abundance: .
d_gene: TRBD1
j_gene: TRBJ1-5
v_gene: TRBV15
CDR3aa: CATSRTGDRSQPQHF
CDR3nt: TGTGCCACCAGCAGAACAGGGGATCGGTCTCAGCCCCAGCATTTT

abundance: few
d_gene: TRBD2
j_gene: TRBJ2-7
v_gene: TRBV5-4
CDR3aa: CASSVGTRSEQYF
CDR3nt: TGTGCCAGCAGCGTCGGGACTAGATCCGAGCAGTACTTC

abundance: .
d_gene: .
j_gene: TRBJ1-6
v_gene: TRBV14
CDR3aa: CASSHDKRNSPLHF
CDR3nt: TGTGCCAGCAGCCACGATAAGAGGAATTCACCCCTCCACTTT

abundance: .
d_gene: .
j_gene: TRBJ1-2
v_gene: TRBV10-1
CDR3aa: CASSDYHDYGYTF
CDR3nt: TGCGCCAGCAGTGACTACCATGATTATGGCTACACCTTC

abundance: .
d_gene: .
j_gene: TRBJ2-3
v_gene: TRBV19
CDR3aa: CASISPSPGGTQYF
CDR3nt: TGTGCCAGTATTTCCCCTAGCCCCGGGGGTACGCAGTATTTT

abundance: .
d_gene: TRBD1
j_gene: TRBJ1-1
v_gene: TRBV27
CDR3aa: CASSSGPGQSSEAFF
CDR3nt: TGTGCCAGCAGTTCGGGTCCGGGACAGAGTTCCGAAGCTTTCTTT

abundance: .
d_gene: TRBD2
j_gene: TRBJ2-1
v_gene: TRBV3-1/TRBV3-2
CDR3aa: CASSQMGGNEQFF
CDR3nt: TGTGCCAGCAGCCAAATGGGAGGGAATGAGCAGTTCTTC

abundance: once
d_gene: TRBD1
j_gene: TRBJ2-7
v_gene: TRBV5-1
CDR3aa: CASSSQQGADEQYF
CDR3nt: TGCGCCAGCAGCTCGCAACAGGGGGCGGACGAGCAGTACTTC

abundance: .
d_gene: TRBD1
j_gene: TRBJ2-5
v_gene: TRBV2
CDR3aa: CASSPRQGRETQYF
CDR3nt: TGTGCCAGCAGTCCGCGACAGGGCCGGGAGACCCAGTACTTC

abundance: .
d_gene: TRBD1
j_gene: TRBJ2-2
v_gene: TRBV6-2/TRBV6-3
CDR3aa: CASSRTGGAGGELFF
CDR3nt: TGTGCCAGCAGTCGGACAGGGGGCGCTGGCGGGGAGCTGTTTTTT

abundance: .
d_gene: TRBD1
j_gene: TRBJ1-2
v_gene: TRBV3-1/TRBV3-2
CDR3aa: CASSQEEGDRDYGYTF
CDR3nt: TGTGCCAGCAGCCAAGAAGAGGGGGACAGGGACTATGGCTACACCTTC

abundance: .
d_gene: .
j_gene: TRBJ1-4
v_gene: TRBV3-1/TRBV3-2
CDR3aa: CASSQYGTNEKLFF
CDR3nt: TGTGCCAGCAGCCAATACGGGACTAATGAAAAACTGTTTTTT

abundance: .
d_gene: TRBD2
j_gene: TRBJ2-1
v_gene: TRBV25-1
CDR3aa: CASSARWGGEQFF
CDR3nt: TGTGCCAGCAGTGCCAGATGGGGGGGTGAGCAGTTCTTC

abundance: .
d_gene: TRBD1
j_gene: TRBJ1-4
v_gene: TRBV5-1
CDR3aa: CASSPGGTNEKLFF
CDR3nt: TGCGCCAGCAGTCCAGGGGGGACTAATGAAAAACTGTTTTTT

abundance: .
d_gene: .
j_gene: TRBJ2-1
v_gene: TRBV11-3
CDR3aa: CASSLGGESYNEQFF
CDR3nt: TGTGCCAGCAGCTTAGGGGGAGAGTCCTACAATGAGCAGTTCTTC

abundance: .
d_gene: TRBD1
j_gene: TRBJ1-6
v_gene: TRBV30
CDR3aa: CAWTYNTGGVSPLHF
CDR3nt: TGTGCCTGGACGTATAATACAGGGGGAGTCTCACCCCTCCACTTT

abundance: .
d_gene: .
j_gene: TRBJ1-4
v_gene: TRBV10-3
CDR3aa: CAIKPGEGEAEKLFF
CDR3nt: TGTGCCATCAAACCCGGGGAGGGGGAAGCGGAAAAACTGTTTTTT

abundance: .
d_gene: .
j_gene: TRBJ2-1
v_gene: TRBV19
CDR3aa: CASSTISATYNEQFF
CDR3nt: TGTGCCAGTAGTACGATTAGCGCGACCTACAATGAGCAGTTCTTC

abundance: .
d_gene: .
j_gene: TRBJ1-2
v_gene: TRBV3-1/TRBV3-2
CDR3aa: CASSQDWGRVYGYTF
CDR3nt: TGTGCCAGCAGCCAAGATTGGGGGAGGGTCTATGGCTACACCTTC

abundance: .
d_gene: .
j_gene: TRBJ1-1
v_gene: TRBV6-5
CDR3aa: CASISRDGTEAFF
CDR3nt: TGTGCCAGCATTAGCAGGGATGGCACTGAAGCTTTCTTT

abundance: .
d_gene: TRBD2
j_gene: TRBJ2-1
v_gene: TRBV5-1
CDR3aa: CASSAGLAGIDEQFF
CDR3nt: TGCGCCAGCAGCGCTGGACTAGCGGGAATAGATGAGCAGTTCTTC

abundance: .
d_gene: .
j_gene: TRBJ2-2
v_gene: TRBV5-1
CDR3aa: CASSLARRDGELFF
CDR3nt: TGCGCCAGCAGCTTGGCCCGACGGGACGGGGAGCTGTTTTTT

abundance: once
d_gene: .
j_gene: TRBJ2-7
v_gene: TRBV5-4
CDR3aa: CASSLDGGYEQYF
CDR3nt: TGTGCCAGCAGCTTGGATGGCGGCTACGAGCAGTACTTC

abundance: .
d_gene: TRBD2
j_gene: TRBJ2-5
v_gene: TRBV2
CDR3aa: CASSEELAGGQETQYF
CDR3nt: TGTGCCAGCAGTGAAGAACTAGCGGGAGGGCAAGAGACCCAGTACTTC

abundance: .
d_gene: TRBD1
j_gene: TRBJ2-5
v_gene: TRBV15
CDR3aa: CATSRSNRDRGPETQYF
CDR3nt: TGTGCCACCAGCAGATCAAACCGGGACAGGGGGCCAGAGACCCAGTACTTC

abundance: .
d_gene: TRBD1
j_gene: TRBJ1-1
v_gene: TRBV5-1
CDR3aa: CASSFSGQGVSTEAFF
CDR3nt: TGCGCCAGCAGCTTTTCGGGACAGGGAGTATCCACTGAAGCTTTCTTT

abundance: .
d_gene: TRBD2
j_gene: TRBJ2-5
v_gene: TRBV12-3/TRBV12-4
CDR3aa: CASSSGAQETQYF
CDR3nt: TGTGCCAGCAGTAGCGGGGCTCAAGAGACCCAGTACTTC

abundance: .
d_gene: TRBD2
j_gene: TRBJ2-7
v_gene: TRBV3-1/TRBV3-2
CDR3aa: CASSLGASGNEQYF
CDR3nt: TGTGCCAGCAGCCTAGGGGCTAGCGGGAACGAGCAGTACTTC

abundance: .
d_gene: TRBD2
j_gene: TRBJ2-4
v_gene: TRBV7-2
CDR3aa: CASSRRTSYIQYF
CDR3nt: TGTGCCAGCAGCAGACGGACTAGCTACATTCAGTACTTC

abundance: .
d_gene: .
j_gene: TRBJ1-1
v_gene: TRBV30
CDR3aa: CAWGPWGSF
CDR3nt: TGTGCCTGGGGACCCTGGGGCTCCTTT

abundance: .
d_gene: TRBD2
j_gene: TRBJ2-1
v_gene: TRBV20-1
CDR3aa: CSASYVGTSIVNEQFF
CDR3nt: TGCAGTGCTAGTTATGTCGGGACTAGCATCGTAAATGAGCAGTTCTTC